One and the same sample provided the 7 T cell receptor beta chains below, sequenced in a study of CD8+CD57+ T cells in acquired aplastic anemia. Profiling that covered TCR beta VDJ and CDR3 relied on genomic DNA as its template. TCRdb fed the reads into MiXCR, producing one record per CDR3 protein. Of 150,000 to 200,000 distinct CDR3 sequences in the sample, under 70% are singletons; the top ten hold around 45%. The sequenced material came from sorted CD4+, CD8+, or CD8+CD57+ T cells (not recorded which) from PBMCs. These receptors came from a human donor with severe aplastic anemia or a healthy control (not recorded which).

This rearrangement joins TRBV20-1 to TRBJ1-6; D possibly corresponds to TRBD1 (5 bases). The CDR3 has 13 residues. Per germline, CDR1 DFQATT and CDR2 SNEGSKA (reference sequence). Trimming removed 5 bases at V and 9 bases at J, with 14 bases between. DNA of the CDR3: TGCAGTGCTGAATACGCGGGGACTTCACCCCTCCACTTT. Its translation is CSAEYAGTSPLHF.

About this clonotype itself: A junction boundary mismatches the germline segment, possibly from a read error. In nucleotides, the CDR3 is TGTGCCAGCAGCCGACAGGACAGACCCATTTTT. Translating it yields CASSRQDRPIF. This chain joins TRBV7-8 and TRBJ1-5, with TRBD1 as a possible D gene (6 bases). Germline CDR1 and CDR2: SGHVS and FQNEAQ. There are 11 residues in the CDR3.

This clonotype was picked up a small number of times. The J gene is TRBJ1-5, the V gene TRBV10-3; tentative D call: TRBD1 (6 bases). Looked up from germline, CDR1 is ENHRY and CDR2 is SYGVKD. V was trimmed by 7 bases and J by 1 base, leaving 8 bases between them. The CDR3 runs 13 residues. Written as DNA, the CDR3 is TGTGCCATCAATCAGGGGAGCAATCAGCCCCAGCATTTT. Encoded protein: CAINQGSNQPQHF.

With regard to this clonotype: Since a much larger clone is just one base distant, this may be a read error. The chain couples TRBV29-1 to TRBJ1-2; D is ambiguous. The CDR3 totals 14 residues. Germline CDR1 reads SQVTM; CDR2 reads ANQGSEA. Trimming removed 1 base at V and 1 base at J, with 10 bases between. The CDR3 spells CSVEGKGRNYGYTF. The CDR3 DNA reads as TGCAGCGTTGAAGGTAAGGGCCGTAACTATGGCTACACCTTC.

The chain joins TRBV7-9 to TRBJ1-3; 9 bases agree with TRBD1. The CDR3 extends over 17 amino acids. V dropped 5 bases and J dropped 1; count of bases not matched to a gene: 9. Germline lookup yields CDR1 SEHNR and CDR2 FQNEAQ (reference sequence). The DNA of the CDR3 is TGTGCCAGCAGCATCTCAGGGGACAGGGTTTCTGGAAACACCATATATTTT. This translates into CASSISGDRVSGNTIYF.

The chain joins TRBV19 to TRBJ2-7, with 7 nucleotides matching TRBD1. The germline V gene encodes CDR1 LNHDA and CDR2 SQIVND (reference sequence). The CDR3 is 15 amino acids. Trimming took 6 bases from V and 2 from J; bases not matched to a gene: 10. The CDR3 reads CASSPILGGAYEQYF. CDR3 sequence (DNA): TGTGCCAGTAGCCCAATTCTAGGGGGCGCCTACGAGCAGTACTTC. Supplemented by reference TRBV19 and TRBJ2-7, the full variable domain reads DGGITQSPKYLFRKEGQNVTLSCEQNLNHDAMYWYRQDPGQGLRLIYYSQIVNDFQKGDIAEGYSVSREKKESFPLTVTSAQKNPTAFYLCASSPILGGAYEQYFGPGTRLTVT.

The rearrangement links TRBV10-3 to TRBJ2-7; TRBD1 matches 7 bases. The CDR3 covers 15 residues. Trimming cost V 2 bases and J 5 bases; bases outside gene matches: 9. Germline-derived CDR1 and CDR2 are ENHRY and SYGVKD. Here the CDR3 reads CAISELTGAYDEQYF. In DNA, the CDR3 is TGTGCCATCAGTGAGCTCACAGGGGCATACGACGAGCAGTACTTC.